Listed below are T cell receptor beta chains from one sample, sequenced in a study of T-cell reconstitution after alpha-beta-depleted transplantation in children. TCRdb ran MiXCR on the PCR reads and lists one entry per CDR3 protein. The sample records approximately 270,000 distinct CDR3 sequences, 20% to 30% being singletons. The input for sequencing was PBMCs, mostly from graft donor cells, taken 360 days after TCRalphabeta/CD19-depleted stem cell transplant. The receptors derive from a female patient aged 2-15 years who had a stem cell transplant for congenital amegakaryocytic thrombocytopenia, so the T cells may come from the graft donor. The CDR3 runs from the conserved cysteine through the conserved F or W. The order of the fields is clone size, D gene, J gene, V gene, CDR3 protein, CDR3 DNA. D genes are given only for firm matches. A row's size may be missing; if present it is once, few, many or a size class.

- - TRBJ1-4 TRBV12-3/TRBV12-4 CASQGGAVEKLFF TGTGCCAGCCAAGGCGGTGCAGTTGAAAAACTGTTTTTT
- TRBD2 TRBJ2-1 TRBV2 CAISKPKGLAGGGNEQFF TGTGCCATCAGTAAACCAAAAGGACTAGCGGGAGGAGGAAATGAGCAGTTCTTC
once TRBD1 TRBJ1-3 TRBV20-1 CSARDRQGVGGNTIYF TGCAGTGCTAGAGATCGACAGGGGGTTGGAGGAAACACCATATATTTT
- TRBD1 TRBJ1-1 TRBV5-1 CASRAGQAKRRNTEAFF TGCGCCAGCAGGGCCGGACAGGCAAAAAGGAGGAACACTGAAGCTTTCTTT
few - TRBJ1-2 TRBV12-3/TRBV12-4 CASSFGTDIGHYGYTF TGTGCCAGCAGTTTCGGGACGGATATAGGGCACTATGGCTACACCTTC
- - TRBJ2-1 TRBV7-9 CASSPYLRLSSYNEQFF TGTGCCAGCAGCCCATACTTGAGGCTAAGCTCCTACAATGAGCAGTTCTTC
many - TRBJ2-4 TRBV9 CASSVDTGIQYF TGTGCCAGCAGCGTAGATACCGGCATTCAGTACTTC
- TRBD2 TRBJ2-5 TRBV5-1 CASSLMASGPGETQYF TGCGCCAGCAGCTTGATGGCTAGCGGGCCGGGAGAGACCCAGTACTTC
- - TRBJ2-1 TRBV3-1 CASSQQGNEQFF TGTGCCAGCAGCCAACAGGGCAATGAGCAGTTCTTC
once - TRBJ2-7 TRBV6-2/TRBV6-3 CASSNAAQGKYF TGTGCCAGCAGCAACGCCGCGCAGGGGAAGTACTTC
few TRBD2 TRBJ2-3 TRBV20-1 CAGGQFGAGGDTDTQYF TGCGCAGGGGGGCAGTTTGGAGCGGGGGGTGATACAGATACGCAGTATTTT
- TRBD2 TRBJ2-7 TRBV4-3 CASSQGIAGVDMGYEQYF TGCGCCAGCAGCCAAGGTATAGCGGGAGTAGATATGGGTTACGAGCAGTACTTC
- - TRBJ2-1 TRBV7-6 CASSLRENEQFF TGTGCCAGCAGCTTAAGAGAAAATGAGCAGTTCTTC
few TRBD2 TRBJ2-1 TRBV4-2 CASSQGNLREQYNEQFF TGTGCCAGCAGCCAAGGAAATTTGCGGGAGCAATACAATGAGCAGTTCTTC
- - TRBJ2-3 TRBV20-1 CSYKKTSTDTQYF TGCAGTTACAAGAAAACTAGCACAGATACGCAGTATTTT
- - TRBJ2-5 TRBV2 CASITGWREAQYF TGTGCCAGCATCACAGGGTGGAGGGAGGCCCAGTACTTC
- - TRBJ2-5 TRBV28 CASTRQGYQETQYF TGTGCCAGCACACGTCAAGGGTACCAAGAGACCCAGTACTTC
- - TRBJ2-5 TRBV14 CASSQAGTQTQYF TGTGCCAGCAGCCAAGCTGGGACGCAGACCCAGTACTTC
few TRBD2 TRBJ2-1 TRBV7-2 CASRRHTGTSGGGSLNEQFF TGTGCCAGCAGACGACATACCGGGACTAGCGGGGGAGGATCTCTCAATGAGCAGTTCTTC
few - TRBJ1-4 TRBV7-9 CASSLQGKENEKLFF TGTGCCAGCAGCCTTCAGGGAAAGGAGAATGAAAAACTGTTTTTT
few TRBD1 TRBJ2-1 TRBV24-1 CASGQGAYNEQFF TGTGCCAGCGGACAGGGGGCTTACAATGAGCAGTTCTTC
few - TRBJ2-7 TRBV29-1 CSVGEIYYEQYF TGCAGCGTTGGGGAGATATACTACGAGCAGTACTTC
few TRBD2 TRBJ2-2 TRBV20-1 CSASSLAGPSNTGELFF TGCAGTGCTAGTAGCCTAGCGGGGCCGTCGAACACCGGGGAGCTGTTTTTT
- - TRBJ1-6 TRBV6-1 CATKGVFGYNSPLHF TGTGCCACCAAGGGGGTTTTCGGCTATAATTCACCCCTCCACTTT
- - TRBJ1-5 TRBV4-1 CASSQVSLGQPQHF TGCGCCAGCAGCCAAGTTTCGTTGGGCCAGCCCCAGCATTTT
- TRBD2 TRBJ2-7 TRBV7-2 CASSISSGSSYEQYF TGTGCCAGCAGCATCTCTAGCGGGAGCTCCTACGAGCAGTACTTC
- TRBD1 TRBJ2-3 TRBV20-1 CSARGGQGGDTQYF TGCAGTGCTAGAGGTGGACAGGGGGGGGATACGCAGTATTTT
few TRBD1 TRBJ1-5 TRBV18 CASSRAGQGAQQPQHF TGTGCCAGCTCACGCGCTGGACAGGGGGCCCAGCAGCCCCAGCATTTT
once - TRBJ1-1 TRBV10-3 CAITATAKDTEAFF TGTGCCATCACAGCGACAGCTAAGGACACTGAAGCTTTCTTT
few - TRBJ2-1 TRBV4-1 CASSQGGGRALYNEQFF TGCGCCAGCAGCCAAGGGGGCGGCAGGGCCCTCTACAATGAGCAGTTCTTC
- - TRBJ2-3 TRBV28 CASSVGRDTQYF TGTGCCAGCAGTGTCGGCAGAGATACGCAGTATTTT
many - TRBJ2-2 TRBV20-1 CSADQLGRVGELFF TGCAGTGCAGATCAATTGGGGCGCGTCGGGGAGCTGTTTTTT
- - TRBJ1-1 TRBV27 CASSLAEAFF TGTGCCAGCAGTTTGGCTGAAGCTTTCTTT
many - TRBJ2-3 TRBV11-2 CASSLGFDTQYF TGTGCCAGCAGCTTGGGGTTTGATACGCAGTATTTT
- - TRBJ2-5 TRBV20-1 CSATRPQETQYF TGCAGTGCTACCAGGCCCCAAGAGACCCAGTACTTC
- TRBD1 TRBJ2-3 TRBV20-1 CSATDRGSTDTQYF TGCAGTGCTACCGACAGGGGAAGCACAGATACGCAGTATTTT
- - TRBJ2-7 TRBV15 CATSREVASYYEQYF TGTGCCACCAGCAGAGAAGTTGCTAGCTATTACGAGCAGTACTTC
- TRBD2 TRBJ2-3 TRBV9 CASSVASSGVTDTQYF TGTGCCAGCAGCGTAGCCTCAAGCGGGGTTACAGATACGCAGTATTTT
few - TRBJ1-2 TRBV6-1 CASSEIQGQIYGYTF TGTGCCAGCAGTGAAATACAAGGACAGATCTATGGCTACACCTTC
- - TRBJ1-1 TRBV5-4 CASSLARTVNTEAFF TGTGCCAGCAGCTTGGCCAGAACTGTGAACACTGAAGCTTTCTTT
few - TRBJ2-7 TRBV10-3 CAISESRGGGREQYF TGTGCCATCAGTGAGTCGCGAGGGGGGGGCCGCGAGCAGTACTTC
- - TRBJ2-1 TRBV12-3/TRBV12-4 CASRGGGGPEQFF TGTGCCAGCAGGGGAGGGGGAGGGCCTGAGCAGTTCTTC
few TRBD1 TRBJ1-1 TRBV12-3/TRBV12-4 CASQETTGVDAFF TGTGCCAGTCAAGAGACGACAGGGGTGGATGCTTTCTTT
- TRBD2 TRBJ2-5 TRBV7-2 CASSLHLADQETQYF TGTGCCAGCAGCTTACATCTAGCGGACCAAGAGACCCAGTACTTC
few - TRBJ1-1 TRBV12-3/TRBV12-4 CASSLYGMNTEAFF TGTGCCAGCAGTTTGTACGGTATGAACACTGAAGCTTTCTTT
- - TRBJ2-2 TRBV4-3 CASSQDLAGWANTGELFF TGCGCCAGCAGCCAAGATTTGGCGGGATGGGCGAACACCGGGGAGCTGTTTTTT
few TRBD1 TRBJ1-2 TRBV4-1 CASSQTQGANYGYTF TGCGCCAGCAGCCAGACACAGGGGGCTAACTATGGCTACACCTTC
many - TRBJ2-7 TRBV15 CAPSRQYF TGTGCCCCTAGTCGACAGTACTTC
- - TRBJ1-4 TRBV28 CASSLPGDGDEKLFF TGTGCCAGCAGTTTACCAGGGGACGGGGATGAAAAACTGTTTTTT
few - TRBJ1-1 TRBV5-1 CASRDGTEAFF TGCGCCAGCAGGGACGGGACAGAAGCTTTCTTT
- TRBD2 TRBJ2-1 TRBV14 CASSGGRVNEQFF TGTGCCAGCAGCGGCGGGAGGGTGAATGAGCAGTTCTTC
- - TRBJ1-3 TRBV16 CASSERAPSTAGNTIYF TGTGCCAGCAGCGAACGGGCACCTTCCACGGCTGGAAACACCATATATTTT
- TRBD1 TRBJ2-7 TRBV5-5 CASSSWTGNEQYF TGTGCCAGCAGCTCCTGGACAGGGAACGAGCAGTACTTC
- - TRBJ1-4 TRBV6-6 CASSLDRYEKLFF TGTGCCAGCAGCCTGGACAGATATGAAAAACTGTTTTTT
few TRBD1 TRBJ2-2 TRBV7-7 CASSAGTGGEIGELFF TGTGCCAGCAGCGCCGGGACAGGGGGTGAAATCGGGGAGCTGTTTTTT
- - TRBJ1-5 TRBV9 CASSTGDQPQHF TGTGCCAGCAGCACGGGCGATCAGCCCCAGCATTTT
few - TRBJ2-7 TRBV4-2 CASSQEERHSYEQYF TGTGCCAGCAGCCAAGAGGAGCGGCACTCCTACGAGCAGTACTTC
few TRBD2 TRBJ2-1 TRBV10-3 CAIAGLADYNEQFF TGTGCCATCGCCGGACTAGCGGATTACAATGAGCAGTTCTTC
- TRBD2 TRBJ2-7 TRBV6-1 CASSVSGREGEQYF TGTGCCAGCAGTGTTAGCGGGAGGGAGGGCGAGCAGTACTTC